The entry that follows covers one T cell receptor beta chain sequence. In this sample, this clone turned up a few times. Its antigen target is currently unknown. Per-base quality was not reported, and no clone a single base away is much larger than it. This record belongs to a study of shared clonotypes between healthy human individuals (TCRdb year 2020). Study-wide context: A few men and two women, aged 18 to 49 years, made up the cohort. Each donor's leukapheresis produced roughly between roughly 0.85 and 10 billion PBMCs. To increase sequencing depth and limit assay-specific biases, TCR repertoire library preparation and sequencing were carried out by different laboratories using diverse techniques. To estimate repertoire size and how much clonotypes are shared between individuals, the study performed deep sequencing of blood TCR repertoires from a handful of healthy adults. For each donor, CD4 naive and CD4 memory were each run on three plates, CD8 naive on two plates, and CD8 memory on one plate.

Using the deep immunoSEQ assay, multiplex PCR amplified TCR CDR3 regions from genomic DNA. Extracted genomic DNA from each cell subset was spread evenly across all wells of several immunoSEQ 96-well plates, with each plate serving as a replicate. Each replicate PCR for sorted subsets received approximately 220 ng genomic DNA, equal to roughly 29,000 T cell genomes. The purified libraries were quantified using a Qubit 3.0 fluorometer, sized with a Bioanalyzer 2100, and then quantified again using the KAPA Library Quantification kit. Every immunoSEQ 96-well plate was sequenced on a dedicated single-read 150-cycle Illumina NextSeq 550 flow cell. Under the source paper's analysis protocol: The immunoSEQ output contained only junctional sequences without quality scores, so filtering could not match that applied to full-length reads. To assign V/J genes and CDR3, sequences were annotated against IMGT germline references using PyIR, a Python wrapper for IgBLAST v1.9. Reads were removed for weak V/J assignments (E-value above 1e-6), missing CDR3, stop codons, out-of-frame junctions, or ambiguous translated residues. V3J clonotypes were defined by identical inferred V gene, J gene, and CDR3 amino acid sequence. To compute the percentage overlap between repertoires, the number of shared unique clonotypes was divided by the size of the smaller repertoire. Richness of each repertoire was evaluated using RTK rarefaction, the Chao1 estimator, and Recon v2.1 estimates of unobserved clonotypes. Generation probabilities for all TCRbeta clonotypes obtained by the gDNA method from a handful of donors were computed using OLGA. Here the immuneACCESS table is served through TCRdb, limited to in-frame sequences with V and J called. Missing clones are a known gap in these copies; in checked studies unresolved V genes cover under half, and the rest lacks a known reason. V, J and clone size are taken as reported in that table, and D and trimming were inferred from the DNA itself. This sample gives roughly 700,000 clones in total; 90% of them show up just once. 30% to 40% of the sample goes to the ten largest clones.

The germline V gene sets CDR1 to SGHVS and CDR2 to FNYEAQ. The cysteine opens and the phenylalanine closes a CDR3 of 15 amino acids. The entry retains the CDR3 DNA only, 45 bases that are in frame from base 1. V drops 1 base and J drops 8 bases, leaving 14 bases in between. Findings and caveats that apply to the study as a whole: Compared with non-shared clonotypes, clonotypes shared by all four sorted-subset donors had higher generation probabilities. Sampling was restricted to blood, and TCR repertoires in tissue are likely to differ from TCR repertoires in blood. The small number of donors limited the genetic and exposure-history diversity represented. Pairwise subsampling led to the expectation that sequencing depth would affect the degree of clonotype sharing among donors. Even with the large sequencing depth, rarefaction of the sorted-subset datasets indicated that sequencing was incomplete. Estimated clonotype richness was generally larger for naive than for memory subsets. Across several donors, around 5% of naive CD4, roughly 3.5% of naive CD8, approximately 2.5% of memory CD4, and 0.4% to 0.45% of memory CD8 clonotypes were shared.

Donors were healthy HIV-negative adults with no recently reported acute infections or vaccinations. Every donor was a Caucasian adult residing in Nashville, Tennessee, USA. CD8 memory samples were composed of magnetically selected CD45RO+ cells combined with CCR7-negative CD45RA+ effector memory (TemRA) cells. After blood collection by leukapheresis, PBMCs were isolated using Ficoll-Histopaque density gradient centrifugation and then cryopreserved in the vapor phase of liquid nitrogen. Purity and quantity of every magnetically sorted T cell population were checked by analytical flow cytometry. Genomic DNA was isolated from every sorted fraction and measured by UV absorbance on a Nanodrop 2000c.

Here the chain combines TRBV7-6 and TRBJ1-4; TRBD1 could be the D gene, as 6 bases match. The sample consisted of memory CD8+ T cells from PBMCs. Interpreted using the paper, the cell subset or site label stands for: CD45RO+ cells pooled with CCR7-negative TemRA cells. The receptor was isolated from a man aged 18 to 29 in good health. Some clones in this sample may be carry-over from other donors' samples. The base sequence is TGTGCCAGCAGCTTAGGTCCGGGGGCAGGAGAAAAACTGTTTTTT. The encoded protein is CASSLGPGAGEKLFF.